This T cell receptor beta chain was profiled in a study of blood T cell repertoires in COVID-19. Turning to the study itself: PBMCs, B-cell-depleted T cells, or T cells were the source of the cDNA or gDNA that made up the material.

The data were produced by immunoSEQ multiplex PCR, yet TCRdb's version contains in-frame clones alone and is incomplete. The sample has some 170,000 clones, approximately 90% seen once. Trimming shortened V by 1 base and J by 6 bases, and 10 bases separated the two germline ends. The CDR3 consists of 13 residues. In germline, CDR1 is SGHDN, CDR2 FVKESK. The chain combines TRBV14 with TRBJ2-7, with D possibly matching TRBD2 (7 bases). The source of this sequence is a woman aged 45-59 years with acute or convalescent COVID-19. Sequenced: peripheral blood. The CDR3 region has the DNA TGTGCCAGCAGCCAAGGAGGGGGGGGCGAGCAGTACTTC. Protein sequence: CASSQGGGGEQYF.